Many counts were recorded for the clone carrying this T cell receptor (beta chain). No antigen is known for it. Germline V gene sequence: CDR1 SGHVS, CDR2 FNYEAQ. Trimming pared 5 bases from V and 3 bases from J, leaving 12 bases between. This CDR3 contains 14 residues. The study's library attached unique molecular identifiers to single cDNA molecules. In TCRdb, the RACE reads were re-called with MiXCR into one record per CDR3 protein. The data contain roughly 51,000 distinct CDR3 sequences, roughly 10% of them singletons. The data were taken from a study of human T cells and chemical hapten exposure. Overall study results and limits: PT1 expanded TCR counts and patch test score correlated positively. Alopecia affected the donors, so their immune response may differ from healthy people's.

Time point noted: pre-sensitization, week 0. Treatment indicated: therapeutic diphenylcyclopropenone sensitization with weekly scalp DPC. The receptor comes from a man between 40 and 49 years old with alopecia areata. Some clones in this sample may be carry-over from other donors' samples. The sequencing used whole blood, collected in connection with sensitization to the hapten diphenylcyclopropenone (DPC). This sequence joins TRBV7-6 and TRBJ2-3, with D perhaps TRBD2 (6 bases). The CDR3 here is CASSETRLTDTQYF. As DNA, the CDR3 is TGTGCCAGCAGCGAGACTAGATTGACAGATACGCAGTATTTT.